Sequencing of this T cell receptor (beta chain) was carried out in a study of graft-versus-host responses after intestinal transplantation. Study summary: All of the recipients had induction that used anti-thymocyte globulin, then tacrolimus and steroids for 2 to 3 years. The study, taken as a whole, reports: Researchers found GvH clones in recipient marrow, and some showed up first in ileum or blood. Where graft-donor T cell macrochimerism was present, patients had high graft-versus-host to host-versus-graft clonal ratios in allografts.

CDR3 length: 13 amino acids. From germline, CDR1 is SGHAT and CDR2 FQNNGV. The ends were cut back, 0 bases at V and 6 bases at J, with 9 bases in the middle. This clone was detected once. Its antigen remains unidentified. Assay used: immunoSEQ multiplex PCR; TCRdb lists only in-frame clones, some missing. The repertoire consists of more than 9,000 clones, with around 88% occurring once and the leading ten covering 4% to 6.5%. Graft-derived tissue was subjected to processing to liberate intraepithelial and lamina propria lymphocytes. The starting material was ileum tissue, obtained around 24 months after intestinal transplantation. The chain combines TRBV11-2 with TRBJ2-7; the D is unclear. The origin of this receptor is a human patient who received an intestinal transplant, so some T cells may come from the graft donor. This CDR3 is CASSLEIYGEQYF. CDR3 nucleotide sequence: TGTGCCAGCAGCTTAGAGATCTACGGCGAGCAGTACTTC.